These T cell receptor beta chains were read from a single sample in a study of blood T cell repertoires in COVID-19. Assay: immunoSEQ multiplex PCR; the TCRdb copy retains only in-frame clones and omits some. The sample consists of around 160,000 clones, approximately 83% of them appearing once. The sample was peripheral blood. The receptors originated from a man aged 55 to 69 with acute or convalescent COVID-19. Each CDR3 is given with its conserved first and last residue. The order of the fields is J gene, D gene, V gene, clone size, CDR3 protein, CDR3 DNA. The D gene is left open where the match is weak. The size field is filled for only some rows; it gives once, few, many or a size class.

>TRBJ1-6|NA|TRBV28|NA
CASSPSTGLGSYNSPLHF
TGTGCCAGCAGTCCAAGCACAGGGCTCGGCTCCTATAATTCACCCCTCCACTTT
>TRBJ2-3|NA|TRBV5-4|once
CASSFGQRTDTQYF
TGTGCCAGCAGCTTCGGACAGCGCACAGATACGCAGTATTTT
>TRBJ1-5|TRBD1|TRBV6-5|few
CASSWDRDGQPQHF
TGTGCCAGCAGCTGGGACAGGGATGGTCAGCCCCAGCATTTT
>TRBJ2-7|NA|TRBV18|NA
CASSSRTVDEQYF
TGTGCCAGCTCATCTCGTACAGTGGACGAGCAGTACTTC
>TRBJ2-2|TRBD2|TRBV5-4|NA
CASSLEPSGRPGELFF
TGTGCCAGCAGCTTGGAGCCTAGCGGGAGACCCGGGGAGCTGTTTTTT
>TRBJ2-4|NA|TRBV28|NA
CASSENRILAKNIQYF
TGTGCCAGCAGTGAAAACAGGATCCTAGCCAAAAACATTCAGTACTTC
>TRBJ1-1|NA|TRBV11-2|NA
CASSLRRGSGAEAFF
TGTGCCAGCAGCTTACGTCGGGGCTCGGGGGCTGAAGCTTTCTTT
>TRBJ2-7|NA|TRBV28|NA
CASSFTYEQYF
TGTGCCAGCAGTTTTACCTACGAGCAGTACTTC
>TRBJ1-4|TRBD1|TRBV19|NA
CASTPDRGRSEKLFF
TGTGCCAGTACCCCGGACAGGGGGCGGAGTGAAAAACTGTTTTTT
>TRBJ2-7|TRBD2|TRBV5-1|NA
CASSVPLAGGEQYF
TGCGCCAGCAGCGTCCCACTAGCGGGAGGCGAGCAGTACTTC
>TRBJ2-5|TRBD2|TRBV27|NA
CASGLAGDETQYF
TGTGCCAGTGGACTAGCGGGAGACGAGACCCAGTACTTC
>TRBJ1-1|TRBD1|TRBV5-4|NA
CASSLGQGVTEAFF
TGTGCCAGCAGCCTCGGACAGGGAGTTACTGAAGCTTTCTTT
>TRBJ1-4|TRBD1|TRBV10-3|once
CAISGQGGDEKLFF
TGTGCCATCAGTGGACAGGGTGGGGATGAAAAACTGTTTTTT
>TRBJ1-2|TRBD1|TRBV18|NA
CATWGRGLGGYTF
TGTGCCACATGGGGCAGGGGGCTAGGCGGCTACACCTTC
>TRBJ2-7|TRBD1|TRBV3-1/TRBV3-2|NA
CASSPRDRGSYEQYF
TGTGCCAGCAGCCCGCGGGACAGGGGGTCCTACGAGCAGTACTTC
>TRBJ2-5|TRBD2|TRBV19|NA
CASSIDSGRGETQYF
TGTGCCAGTAGTATAGATAGCGGGAGAGGGGAGACCCAGTACTTC
>TRBJ1-1|NA|TRBV5-1|NA
CASSLAEGQGPRRNTEAFF
TGCGCCAGCAGCTTGGCCGAAGGCCAGGGGCCACGTCGGAACACTGAAGCTTTCTTT
>TRBJ1-5|NA|TRBV27|NA
CASSSGGRGTNQPQHF
TGTGCCAGCAGTTCTGGAGGCCGCGGGACGAATCAGCCCCAGCATTTT
>TRBJ2-5|TRBD1|TRBV9|once
CASSPEDRGQETQYF
TGTGCCAGCAGCCCGGAAGACAGGGGGCAGGAGACCCAGTACTTC